These 32 T cell receptor beta chains came from one sample sequenced in a study of graft-versus-host responses after intestinal transplantation. The antigens of these receptors remain unknown. Produced via immunoSEQ multiplex PCR; TCRdb's table is partial and in-frame only. The top ten hold roughly 0.15% of the sample, which has around 96,000 clones, more than 85% seen once. Material: unstimulated CD4+ T cells sorted from spleen or lymph node cells, obtained before intestinal transplant. Every receptor here comes from a human donor who received an intestinal transplant.

V usage is TRBV7-2 and J usage is TRBJ2-7; no firm D call. This CDR3 spans 14 amino acids. In germline, CDR1 is SGHTA, CDR2 FQGNSA. Trimming cost V 0 bases and J 7 bases, with 13 bases left between them. The CDR3 reads CASSLAELPPEQYF. The CDR3 DNA reads as TGTGCCAGCAGCTTAGCCGAGCTCCCCCCGGAGCAGTACTTC.

The CDR3 bases are TGTGCCAGCAGCAACACACAGGTCACAGATACGCAGTATTTT. Translating it yields CASSNTQVTDTQYF. The V and J genes are TRBV2 and TRBJ2-3, with D maybe TRBD1 (5 bases). Trimming removed 6 bases from V and 2 bases from J, with 12 bases in between. This CDR3 contains 14 residues. CDR1 SNHLY and CDR2 FYNNEI come from the germline V gene.

The V gene is TRBV2, the J gene TRBJ2-5; D possibly corresponds to TRBD2 (5 bases). The J call could be wrong; TRBJ2-7 is a better fit for the DNA end. Germline V CDR1 and CDR2: SNHLY, FYNNEI. The CDR3 spans 15 residues. CDR3 amino acids: CASSSKGSKPYEQYF. The CDR3 DNA is TGTGCCAGCAGCTCAAAAGGGAGTAAGCCCTACGAGCAGTACTTC.

The chain employs TRBV9 and TRBJ2-1; 7 bases line up with TRBD2. The CDR3 contains 15 residues. V was clipped by 1 base and J by 3 bases; unmatched bases: 4. The V gene's germline CDR1 is SGDLS and CDR2 YYNGEE. CDR3 DNA sequence: TGTGCCAGCAGCGTAAGTGGGGGGGACTACAATGAGCAGTTCTTC. As protein: CASSVSGGDYNEQFF.

This clone was counted between two and nine times. This chain uses TRBV5-1 with TRBJ1-2, with a weak D call TRBD1 (5 bases). V lost 0 bases to trimming and J lost 2 bases, with 5 bases between them. This CDR3 is built from 13 residues. Germline V gene sequence: CDR1 SGHRS, CDR2 YFSETQ. CDR3 loop: CASSLGTNYGYTF. DNA for the CDR3: TGCGCCAGCAGCTTGGGGACAAACTATGGCTACACCTTC.

The chain employs TRBV7-9 and TRBJ1-4; D is possibly TRBD1 (6 bases). Trimming removed 0 bases from V and 3 bases from J, with 17 bases in between. There are 18 residues in the CDR3. Per the germline V gene, CDR1 is SEHNR and CDR2 is FQNEAQ (reference sequence). The CDR3 here is CASSLALGGGLSNEKLFF. The CDR3 DNA sequence: TGTGCCAGCAGCTTAGCGCTTGGGGGCGGACTGTCTAATGAAAAACTGTTTTTT.

CDR3 in DNA: TGTGCCAGCAGTTTATTCGGACAGGGGAAAAACATTCAGTACTTC. Its protein is CASSLFGQGKNIQYF. The chain joins TRBV28 to TRBJ2-4, with TRBD1 matching over 9 bases. The J segment lost 4 bases and the V segment lost 1 base, leaving 2 bases of the junction unmatched. The CDR3 runs 15 residues. The V gene's germline CDR1 is MDHEN and CDR2 SYDVKM.

The chain links TRBV30 to TRBJ1-1, with a tentative D call TRBD1 (6 bases). The CDR3 totals 16 residues. V was clipped by 3 bases and J by 3 bases, with 20 bases between them. CDR1 GTSNPN and CDR2 SVGIG come from the germline V gene (reference sequence). CDR3 coding DNA: TGTGCCTGGAGGAAGCGATCGGGCGCAGGGGACACTGAAGCTTTCTTT. Translated: CAWRKRSGAGDTEAFF.

The gene calls are TRBV29-1 and TRBJ2-3; no definite D call. The CDR3 has 14 amino acids. The germline V gene has CDR1 SQVTM and CDR2 ANQGSEA. V lost 4 bases, J lost 0 bases, and 11 bases lay in between. The CDR3 sequence: CSVGAASSTDTQYF. The CDR3 DNA follows: TGCAGCGTTGGGGCCGCGTCGAGCACAGATACGCAGTATTTT.

The chain recombines TRBV18 with TRBJ2-1; the D gene is possibly TRBD2 (6 bases). Looked up from germline, CDR1 is KGHSH and CDR2 is LQKENI. The CDR3 contains 15 residues. V gave up 4 bases and J gave up 8 bases, with 18 bases separating them. Here the CDR3 DNA reads TGTGCCAGCTCACTACTCGGGAGTCAGAGGGATGAGCAGTTCTTC. It translates to CASSLLGSQRDEQFF.

The gene calls are TRBV6-1 and TRBJ1-5, with D maybe TRBD1 (5 bases). CDR3 length equals 15 residues. Trimming took off 0 bases at V and 2 bases at J, with 8 bases between the two ends. In germline, CDR1 is MNHNS, CDR2 SASEGT. CDR3 DNA: TGTGCCAGCAGTGAAGCGCCGGGGGGCAATCAGCCCCAGCATTTT. It translates to CASSEAPGGNQPQHF.

The rearrangement links TRBV9 to TRBJ2-3; 10 bases agree with TRBD2. This CDR3 has 17 amino acids. J gave up 1 base and V 1 base, and 6 bases lay outside the gene matches. Germline CDR1 and CDR2: SGDLS and YYNGEE. CDR3 sequence reads: CASSVSLAGAGTDTQYF. CDR3 nucleotides: TGTGCCAGCAGCGTAAGTCTAGCGGGAGCTGGCACAGATACGCAGTATTTT.

The rearrangement joins TRBV30 to TRBJ2-1; possible D gene TRBD2, 6 bases. The CDR3 length is 12 residues. V was shortened by 5 bases and J by 9 bases, with 14 bases between the two germline ends. Germline CDR1 reads GTSNPN; CDR2 reads SVGIG (reference sequence). CDR3 coding DNA: TGTGCCTGGCTAGCGCTTTCGGGTGAGCAGTTCTTC. Its translation is CAWLALSGEQFF.

The chain employs TRBV4-2 and TRBJ1-6; D unresolved. With 4 bases removed from V and 8 bases from J, the gap between germline ends came to 12 bases. CDR1 and CDR2 from the germline V gene are LGHNA and YNFKEQ. The CDR3 runs to 14 residues. CDR3 sequence (DNA): TGTGCCAGCAGCCGCGACACCCGAGATTCACCCCTCCACTTT. Translating it yields CASSRDTRDSPLHF.

The J gene is TRBJ2-5, the V gene TRBV5-4; 12 bases match TRBD2. The CDR3 is made up of 19 amino acids. V lost 0 bases to trimming and J lost 2 bases; unmatched junction nucleotides: 11. The germline CDR1 and CDR2 sequences are SGHNT and YYREEE (reference sequence). The CDR3 sequence is CASSLAASGRALLQETQYF. The CDR3 DNA is TGTGCCAGCAGCTTGGCGGCTAGCGGGAGGGCCCTGCTACAAGAGACCCAGTACTTC. Looking up the rest from reference TRBV5-4 and TRBJ2-5 gives the full variable domain: ETGVTQSPTHLIKTRGQQVTLRCSSQSGHNTVSWYQQALGQGPQFIFQYYREEENGRGNFPPRFSGLQFPNYSSELNVNALELDDSALYLCASSLAASGRALLQETQYFGPGTRLLVL.

DNA for the CDR3: TGTGCCAGCAGCTCATCCGGGACTAGCGGGGGGATTCCCTACAATGAGCAGTTCTTC. Residues: CASSSSGTSGGIPYNEQFF. V gene TRBV7-3 combines with J gene TRBJ2-1, with TRBD2 matching 15 bases. Germline CDR1 SGHTA, CDR2 FQGTGA. This CDR3 region has 19 residues. V lost 4 bases and J lost 2; bases outside the gene matches: 9.

The chain recombines TRBV7-9 with TRBJ2-5; 8 bases are a match to TRBD2. The V gene end was trimmed by 5 bases and the J gene end by 5 bases; junction bases not matched to a gene: 7. CDR1 is SEHNR and CDR2 is FQNEAQ in the germline V gene (reference sequence). This CDR3 has 14 amino acids. CDR3 in amino acids: CASSPRTSQETQYF. CDR3 DNA: TGTGCCAGCAGCCCCAGGACTAGCCAGGAGACCCAGTACTTC. Full variable domain (outside the CDR3, taken from reference TRBV7-9 and TRBJ2-5): DTGVSQNPRHKITKRGQNVTFRCDPISEHNRLYWYRQTLGQGPEFLTYFQNEAQLEKSRLLSDRFSAERPKGSFSTLEIQRTEQGDSAMYLCASSPRTSQETQYFGPGTRLLVL.

This clone was found once. J is TRBJ1-5 and V is TRBV19, with D possibly matching TRBD1 (5 bases). The CDR3 is 14 residues long. Germline CDR1 LNHDA, CDR2 SQIVND (reference sequence). V lost 5 bases and J 5 bases, leaving 13 bases between the germline ends. The CDR3 nucleotides read TGTGCCAGTAGTCGGCGGGGGGTGTATCAGCCCCAGCATTTT. Translation: CASSRRGVYQPQHF.

This chain links TRBV7-2 with TRBJ2-3; TRBD1 matches at 9 bases. The length of the CDR3 is 15 residues. V gave up 2 bases and J gave up 5 bases; unmatched junction bases: 5. CDR1 SGHTA and CDR2 FQGNSA come from the germline V gene. CDR3 nucleotides: TGTGCCAGCAGCTTAATGGGACAGGGTATAGATACGCAGTATTTT. Amino acid sequence: CASSLMGQGIDTQYF.

This clone showed up just once. J is TRBJ2-5 and V is TRBV10-3; weak D call: TRBD2 (7 bases). The germline V gene has CDR1 ENHRY and CDR2 SYGVKD. CDR3 length: 13 amino acids. V lost 3 bases, J lost 3 bases, and 8 bases lay in between. CDR3 sequence reads: CAISEGGEETQYF. The CDR3 coding sequence is TGTGCCATCAGTGAAGGGGGGGAAGAGACCCAGTACTTC.

The chain couples TRBV25-1 to TRBJ2-5, with 10 nucleotides matching TRBD1. CDR3 length equals 15 residues. CDR1 and CDR2 from the germline V gene are MGHDK and SYGVNS. Unmatched junction bases numbered 2, after V lost 1 base and J lost 3 bases. The CDR3 protein is CASSESGTGEETQYF. The CDR3 nucleotides are TGTGCCAGCAGTGAATCCGGGACAGGGGAAGAGACCCAGTACTTC.

This rearrangement joins TRBV29-1 to TRBJ1-2; unclear D gene. Per germline, CDR1 SQVTM and CDR2 ANQGSEA. V was pared by 3 bases and J by 5 bases, with 7 bases between. This CDR3 is 11 amino acids long. CDR3 sequence (DNA): TGCAGCGTTGAGCCACTATATGGCTACACCTTC. Translating gives CSVEPLYGYTF.

The J gene is TRBJ2-3, the V gene TRBV19; the match to TRBD1 covers 9 bases. CDR1 is LNHDA, CDR2 SQIVND, per germline (reference sequence). The CDR3 contains 16 residues. V was clipped by 3 bases and J by 1 base; unmatched bases: 5. Written as DNA, the CDR3 is TGTGCCAGTAGTATTCTTCGGACAGGGGGCACAGATACGCAGTATTTT. This codes for CASSILRTGGTDTQYF.

V and J are TRBV5-5 and TRBJ1-1; TRBD1 might be the D (5 bases). Per the germline V gene, CDR1 is SGHKS and CDR2 is YYEKEE (reference sequence). The CDR3 contains 13 residues. The V end lost 1 base, the J end lost 6 bases, and 10 bases lay between the germline ends. The CDR3 reads CASSLRQSSEAFF. The CDR3 DNA reads as TGTGCCAGCAGCTTGCGACAGAGCTCTGAAGCTTTCTTT.

This clone was seen a single time. This chain uses TRBV30 with TRBJ1-1; possibly TRBD1 for D (6 bases). V was shortened by 5 bases and J by 2 bases, with 12 bases between the two germline ends. Germline V gene data show CDR1 as GTSNPN and CDR2 as SVGIG (reference sequence). This CDR3 has 13 amino acids. CDR3 region: CAWSGTLNTEAFF. CDR3 coding DNA: TGTGCCTGGTCGGGGACACTTAACACTGAAGCTTTCTTT.

About this clone: Different DNA sequences within this sample yield the same CDR3. The chain combines TRBV5-1 with TRBJ2-5; D remains ambiguous. CDR3 length equals 13 residues. In germline, CDR1 is SGHRS, CDR2 YFSETQ. V was cut by 0 bases and J by 5 bases, with 8 bases left in between. DNA of the CDR3: TGCGCCAGCAGCTTGGCGGGTAGCGAGACCCAGTACTTC. Residues: CASSLAGSETQYF.

This chain links TRBV9 with TRBJ2-1; TRBD2 aligns across 9 bases. Germline-derived CDR1 and CDR2 are SGDLS and YYNGEE. After removal of 4 bases from V and 4 bases from J, the junction contained 6 bases not matched to a gene. This CDR3 is 15 amino acids long. In nucleotides, the CDR3 is TGTGCCAGCAGCATCCGACTAGCGGCTTACAATGAGCAGTTCTTC. Its translation is CASSIRLAAYNEQFF.

The chain couples TRBV6-1 to TRBJ2-7; 7 positions agree with TRBD1. CDR3 size: 13 residues. Trimming took 5 bases from V and 2 from J; bases not matched to a gene: 3. CDR1 is MNHNS, CDR2 SASEGT, per germline. CDR3 sequence (DNA): TGTGCCAGCAGTTGGACAGGTCCCTACGAGCAGTACTTC. The encoded protein is CASSWTGPYEQYF.

This chain connects TRBV4-1 to TRBJ2-3; D is ambiguous. CDR1 and CDR2 (germline): MGHRA, YSYEKL. CDR3 length equals 13 residues. Deletions cut 4 bases from V and 2 bases from J, with 7 bases between. The chain's CDR3 is CASSPFVTDTQYF. The CDR3 DNA is TGCGCCAGCAGCCCCTTCGTCACAGATACGCAGTATTTT.

The genes are TRBV23-1 and TRBJ2-1; TRBD1 matches at 9 bases. TRBV23-1 is recorded as an ORF, its role being uncertain. The CDR3 contains 16 residues. Trimming at V came to 3 bases and at J to 7 bases, leaving 10 bases not matched to a gene. The CDR3 reads CASSHYFRTGVNEQFF. CDR3 in DNA: TGCGCCAGCAGTCATTACTTTAGGACAGGGGTGAATGAGCAGTTCTTC.

The V and J genes are TRBV7-8 and TRBJ2-5; 7 positions match TRBD1. Trimming at V came to 4 bases and at J to 1 base, leaving 3 bases not matched to a gene. Germline values: CDR1 SGHVS, CDR2 FQNEAQ. The CDR3 loop spans 14 amino acids. DNA for the CDR3: TGTGCCAGCAGCTGGGACAGCTCCCAAGAGACCCAGTACTTC. This codes for CASSWDSSQETQYF.

This clone has more than one count but fewer than ten. This chain joins TRBV19 and TRBJ1-1; 7 nucleotides match TRBD1. The CDR3 covers 14 residues. V lost 3 bases, J lost 5 bases, and 6 bases stayed unmatched. From germline, CDR1 is LNHDA and CDR2 SQIVND (reference sequence). CDR3: CASSIRGVGTEAFF. The CDR3 DNA is TGTGCCAGTAGTATCAGGGGGGTCGGGACTGAAGCTTTCTTT.